Shown below are 16 T cell receptor beta chains from a single sample sequenced in a study of T-cell reconstitution after alpha-beta-depleted transplantation in children. The TCRbeta library incorporated unique molecular identifiers. TCRdb fed the PCR reads into MiXCR, producing one record per CDR3 protein. The sample carries about 870,000 distinct CDR3 sequences, 16% recorded once. The material sequenced was PBMCs, mostly from graft donor cells, taken 360 days after TCRalphabeta/CD19-depleted stem cell transplant. The origin of the receptors is a male patient aged 10 to 17 who had a stem cell transplant for acute lymphoblastic leukemia, so the T cells may come from the graft donor.

This clonotype showed up just a few times. This sequence joins TRBV11-2 and TRBJ2-7, with D unresolved. The CDR3 contains 13 residues. The germline V gene has CDR1 SGHAT and CDR2 FQNNGV. Trimming stripped 1 base from V and 3 bases from J, with 7 bases between. CDR3 bases: TGTGCCAGCAGCTTAGCGGTAGTCTACGAGCAGTACTTC. The encoded protein is CASSLAVVYEQYF.

This clonotype was seen only a few times. The chain combines TRBV12-3 or TRBV12-4 with TRBJ2-7; TRBD2 matches at 15 bases. There are 18 residues in the CDR3. Trimming at V came to 4 bases and at J to 0 bases, leaving 7 bases not matched to a gene. In nucleotides, the CDR3 is TGTGCCAGCAGTTCCCCCCCGGGACTAGCGGGAGGCTCCTACGAGCAGTACTTC. This gives the protein CASSSPPGLAGGSYEQYF.

This clonotype was recorded many times. The chain links TRBV7-9 to TRBJ2-1; D is perhaps TRBD2 (5 bases). V was shortened by 3 bases and J by 8 bases, with 5 bases between the two germline ends. CDR1 is SEHNR, CDR2 FQNEAQ, per germline (reference sequence). The CDR3 runs 11 residues. The CDR3 region is CASSFGDEQFF. The CDR3 DNA is TGTGCCAGCAGCTTCGGGGATGAGCAGTTCTTC. Complete variable domain (other parts from reference TRBV7-9 and TRBJ2-1): DTGVSQNPRHKITKRGQNVTFRCDPISEHNRLYWYRQTLGQGPEFLTYFQNEAQLEKSRLLSDRFSAERPKGSFSTLEIQRTEQGDSAMYLCASSFGDEQFFGPGTRLTVL.

This clonotype has more than one count but fewer than ten. The V and J genes are TRBV19 and TRBJ2-7; D unclear. This CDR3 is 14 amino acids long. Germline CDR1 and CDR2: LNHDA and SQIVND (reference sequence). The germline V and J ends were trimmed by 3 bases and 0 bases, with 9 bases remaining between them. CDR3 sequence reads: CASSIASYSYEQYF. The CDR3 DNA follows: TGTGCCAGTAGTATCGCCTCATACTCCTACGAGCAGTACTTC. The full variable domain, in which reference TRBV19 and TRBJ2-7 provide the parts outside the CDR3, is DGGITQSPKYLFRKEGQNVTLSCEQNLNHDAMYWYRQDPGQGLRLIYYSQIVNDFQKGDIAEGYSVSREKKESFPLTVTSAQKNPTAFYLCASSIASYSYEQYFGPGTRLTVT.

The CDR3 protein is CANEGCASGRMVIYEQYF. Written as DNA, the CDR3 is TGTGCCAACGAGGGGTGTGCTAGCGGGAGGATGGTTATCTACGAGCAGTACTTC. The chain employs TRBV12-3 or TRBV12-4 and TRBJ2-7, with 11 bases that match TRBD2. The CDR3 totals 18 residues. V shed 10 bases and J 3 bases; nucleotides not matched to a gene: 20.

This clonotype was seen a handful of times. The chain couples TRBV5-1 to TRBJ1-4; D ambiguous. Germline CDR1 is SGHRS and CDR2 is YFSETQ. The V end lost 4 bases, the J end lost 8 bases, and 15 bases lay between the germline ends. The CDR3 sequence is 14 residues long. As DNA, the CDR3 is TGCGCCAGCAGCCTACCGGACCCCCGGGAAAAACTGTTTTTT. Its translation: CASSLPDPREKLFF.

This clonotype was observed a handful of times. The chain combines TRBV2 with TRBJ2-3; 8 bases are shared with TRBD2. Germline CDR1 is SNHLY and CDR2 is FYNNEI. V was pared by 2 bases and J by 5 bases, with 3 bases of the junction left unmatched. CDR3 size: 14 residues. This CDR3 is CASSERLAGDTQYF. The CDR3 DNA is TGTGCCAGCAGTGAAAGGCTAGCGGGAGATACGCAGTATTTT.

This chain uses TRBV5-1 with TRBJ1-2, with 7 bases that match TRBD1. The CDR3 sequence is 14 residues long. V shed 5 bases, J shed 8 bases, and the junction held 12 bases outside the gene matches. Germline CDR1 and CDR2: SGHRS and YFSETQ. CDR3 amino acids: CASRPGTVWGGYTF. The DNA of the CDR3 is TGCGCCAGCAGGCCCGGGACAGTCTGGGGCGGCTACACCTTC.

A few counts support this clonotype. The chain employs TRBV5-1 and TRBJ2-1; 8 bases align to TRBD2. V lost 0 bases and J lost 4; bases outside the gene matches: 12. Germline V gene sequence: CDR1 SGHRS, CDR2 YFSETQ. This CDR3 has 18 amino acids. The CDR3 loop reads CASSLEVVAGSPYNEQFF. The CDR3 bases are TGCGCCAGCAGCTTGGAGGTGGTAGCGGGATCCCCTTACAATGAGCAGTTCTTC.

This clonotype was observed a few times. This chain connects TRBV27 to TRBJ2-7; TRBD1 matches 12 bases. Germline assignment: CDR1 MNHEY and CDR2 SMNVEV (reference sequence). V lost 6 bases to trimming and J lost 5 bases; unmatched junction nucleotides: 8. The CDR3 is 15 residues long. CDR3 protein: CASRGVGTGGHEQYF. The CDR3, as DNA: TGTGCCAGCAGGGGGGTTGGGACAGGGGGCCACGAGCAGTACTTC.

This clonotype has just a few counts. The chain carries TRBV5-1 and TRBJ2-7; 7 nucleotides align to TRBD1. The V and J ends lost 0 bases and 3 bases, in that order; junction bases with no gene match: 6. CDR1 and CDR2 (germline): SGHRS, YFSETQ. CDR3 length: 15 amino acids. The CDR3 DNA reads as TGCGCCAGCAGCTTGGGACAGGGCTTGGACTACGAGCAGTACTTC. It encodes CASSLGQGLDYEQYF. Complete variable domain (other parts from reference TRBV5-1 and TRBJ2-7): KAGVTQTPRYLIKTRGQQVTLSCSPISGHRSVSWYQQTPGQGLQFLFEYFSETQRNKGNFPGRFSGRQFSNSRSEMNVSTLELGDSALYLCASSLGQGLDYEQYFGPGTRLTVT.

The chain carries TRBV29-1 and TRBJ2-1; TRBD2 aligns across 11 bases. The CDR3 contains 13 residues. In germline, CDR1 is SQVTM, CDR2 ANQGSEA. This CDR3 is CSSGTSGFGEQFF. The DNA for the CDR3 is TGCAGTTCCGGGACTAGCGGTTTTGGGGAGCAGTTCTTC.

This clonotype has a handful of counts. The chain is built from TRBV6-1 and TRBJ2-1; 13 positions agree with TRBD2. Germline CDR1 and CDR2: MNHNS and SASEGT. The trim removed 7 bases at V and 4 bases at J, leaving 4 bases unmatched. This CDR3 contains 15 residues. As DNA, the CDR3 is TGTGCCAGCATCAGACTAGCGGGAGGTTACAATGAGCAGTTCTTC. Translated, it gives CASIRLAGGYNEQFF.

The genes are TRBV14 and TRBJ1-1; TRBD1 is a possible D gene (6 bases). V gave up 5 bases and J gave up 5 bases, with 18 bases separating them. The germline CDR1 and CDR2 sequences are SGHDN and FVKESK. The CDR3 is 15 residues long. The CDR3 nucleotides are TGTGCCAGCAGCGCAAACCAGGGGATGGTTACTGAAGCTTTCTTT. Its protein is CASSANQGMVTEAFF.

Many counts were recorded for this clonotype. The rearrangement links TRBV7-9 to TRBJ2-1; D not resolved. The V gene's germline CDR1 is SEHNR and CDR2 FQNEAQ (reference sequence). Trimming took off 5 bases at V and 6 bases at J, with 8 bases between the two ends. CDR3 size: 12 residues. CDR3 amino acids: CASSLKLNEQFF. In nucleotides, the CDR3 is TGTGCCAGCAGCCTAAAGCTCAATGAGCAGTTCTTC.

The V gene is TRBV10-1, the J gene TRBJ2-7, with a weak D call TRBD2 (5 bases). In germline, CDR1 is WNHNN, CDR2 SYGVQD (reference sequence). Trimming cost V 3 bases and J 7 bases, with 7 bases left between them. The CDR3 loop spans 11 amino acids. The CDR3 loop reads CASSDGSEQYF. CDR3 bases: TGCGCCAGCAGTGATGGGAGTGAGCAGTACTTC.